A selection of T cell receptor beta chains follows, all from one sample in a study of T cells in localized non-small cell lung cancer. The data were produced by immunoSEQ multiplex PCR, yet TCRdb's version contains in-frame clones alone and is incomplete. Among about 11,000 clones listed, about 85% were seen once. The sample here was peripheral blood, taken before any cancer treatment. These receptors all come from a male donor at least 60 years old with stage I lung adenocarcinoma. Each CDR3 is given with its conserved first and last residue. Fields, in order: D gene, clone size, J gene, V gene, CDR3 protein, CDR3 DNA. D genes are given only for firm matches. Expanded clones are given a class, and other clones once, few, many or no size at all.

d_gene: TRBD1
abundance: -
j_gene: TRBJ1-4
v_gene: TRBV28
CDR3aa: CASSLIQGEKLFF
CDR3nt: TGTGCCAGCAGTTTGATACAGGGGGAAAAACTGTTTTTT

d_gene: TRBD1
abundance: -
j_gene: TRBJ2-7
v_gene: TRBV18
CDR3aa: CASSPDRGESYF
CDR3nt: TGTGCCAGCTCACCAGACAGGGGTGAATCGTACTTC

d_gene: -
abundance: -
j_gene: TRBJ1-1
v_gene: TRBV4-3
CDR3aa: CASSQVPREATEAFF
CDR3nt: TGCGCCAGCAGCCAGGTTCCGAGGGAGGCCACTGAAGCTTTCTTT

d_gene: TRBD2
abundance: -
j_gene: TRBJ2-7
v_gene: TRBV28
CDR3aa: CASSFGGIYEQYF
CDR3nt: TGTGCCAGCAGTTTCGGGGGGATCTACGAGCAGTACTTC

d_gene: -
abundance: few
j_gene: TRBJ1-2
v_gene: TRBV6-5
CDR3aa: CASSYSMQNYGYTF
CDR3nt: TGTGCCAGCAGTTACTCGATGCAGAACTATGGCTACACCTTC

d_gene: -
abundance: once
j_gene: TRBJ2-3
v_gene: TRBV19
CDR3aa: CASSIGGLPDTQYF
CDR3nt: TGTGCCAGTAGTATCGGGGGCCTCCCAGATACGCAGTATTTT

d_gene: -
abundance: -
j_gene: TRBJ2-5
v_gene: TRBV7-3
CDR3aa: CASSPGASVETQYF
CDR3nt: TGTGCCAGCAGCCCGGGGGCTAGCGTAGAGACCCAGTACTTC

d_gene: -
abundance: -
j_gene: TRBJ1-5
v_gene: TRBV18
CDR3aa: CASSGSNQPQHF
CDR3nt: TGTGCCAGCTCGGGGAGCAATCAGCCCCAGCATTTT

d_gene: TRBD2
abundance: -
j_gene: TRBJ2-3
v_gene: TRBV6-4
CDR3aa: CASRTRRGGGEEDTQYF
CDR3nt: TGTGCCAGCAGGACCCGTCGGGGCGGGGGGGAAGAAGATACGCAGTATTTT

d_gene: TRBD1
abundance: -
j_gene: TRBJ1-2
v_gene: TRBV7-2
CDR3aa: CASSLNFGQGIRYTF
CDR3nt: TGTGCCAGCAGCCTAAACTTTGGACAGGGGATACGCTACACCTTC

d_gene: TRBD1
abundance: -
j_gene: TRBJ2-7
v_gene: TRBV18
CDR3aa: CASGQGDEQYF
CDR3nt: TGTGCCTCCGGGCAGGGGGACGAGCAGTACTTC

d_gene: -
abundance: -
j_gene: TRBJ2-7
v_gene: TRBV7-3
CDR3aa: CASSSTPVGRDEQYF
CDR3nt: TGTGCCAGCAGCTCAACCCCGGTGGGCCGCGACGAGCAGTACTTC

d_gene: TRBD1
abundance: -
j_gene: TRBJ1-4
v_gene: TRBV29-1
CDR3aa: CSARDRGGTNEKLFF
CDR3nt: TGCAGCGCACGGGACAGGGGGGGAACTAATGAAAAACTGTTTTTT

d_gene: -
abundance: few
j_gene: TRBJ1-1
v_gene: TRBV6-6
CDR3aa: CASSLHSLGRNTEAFF
CDR3nt: TGTGCCAGCAGTCTACACAGCCTCGGTAGAAACACTGAAGCTTTCTTT

d_gene: TRBD2
abundance: few
j_gene: TRBJ2-3
v_gene: TRBV10-3
CDR3aa: CAISEWRGGSTDTQYF
CDR3nt: TGTGCCATCAGTGAGTGGCGGGGGGGCAGCACAGATACGCAGTATTTT

d_gene: TRBD1
abundance: -
j_gene: TRBJ2-7
v_gene: TRBV7-9
CDR3aa: CASSLAAGQVHEQYF
CDR3nt: TGTGCCAGCAGCTTAGCCGCGGGACAGGTCCACGAGCAGTACTTC

d_gene: TRBD2
abundance: -
j_gene: TRBJ2-3
v_gene: TRBV29-1
CDR3aa: CSVQMVSGTRGDTQYF
CDR3nt: TGCAGCGTACAGATGGTTAGCGGGACTAGGGGAGATACGCAGTATTTT

d_gene: TRBD1
abundance: -
j_gene: TRBJ1-1
v_gene: TRBV18
CDR3aa: CASSLRTGGVYTEAFF
CDR3nt: TGTGCCAGCTCGTTACGGACAGGAGGGGTGTACACTGAAGCTTTCTTT

d_gene: -
abundance: -
j_gene: TRBJ1-1
v_gene: TRBV6-6
CDR3aa: CASSKGYTEAFF
CDR3nt: TGTGCCAGCAGTAAGGGTTACACTGAAGCTTTCTTT

d_gene: -
abundance: once
j_gene: TRBJ1-2
v_gene: TRBV21-1
CDR3aa: CASSQAGYNYGYTF
CDR3nt: TGTGCCAGCAGCCAGGCAGGGTATAACTATGGCTACACCTTC

d_gene: -
abundance: -
j_gene: TRBJ1-1
v_gene: TRBV7-3
CDR3aa: CASRRLADTEAFF
CDR3nt: TGTGCCAGCAGGCGCCTTGCGGACACTGAAGCTTTCTTT

d_gene: -
abundance: once
j_gene: TRBJ1-6
v_gene: TRBV7-2
CDR3aa: CASSPWGANSPLHF
CDR3nt: TGTGCCAGCAGCCCGTGGGGGGCCAATTCACCCCTCCACTTT

d_gene: TRBD1
abundance: once
j_gene: TRBJ1-4
v_gene: TRBV6-6
CDR3aa: CASRRGQYDEKLFF
CDR3nt: TGTGCCAGCAGGAGGGGGCAATACGATGAAAAACTGTTTTTT

d_gene: -
abundance: -
j_gene: TRBJ2-4
v_gene: TRBV7-3
CDR3aa: CASSLTARPLNIQYF
CDR3nt: TGTGCCAGCAGCCTTACAGCTCGGCCATTAAACATTCAGTACTTC

d_gene: TRBD2
abundance: -
j_gene: TRBJ2-1
v_gene: TRBV11-2
CDR3aa: CASSLVPSGGAWEQFF
CDR3nt: TGTGCCAGCAGCTTAGTTCCAAGCGGGGGGGCCTGGGAGCAGTTCTTC

d_gene: -
abundance: -
j_gene: TRBJ1-2
v_gene: TRBV28
CDR3aa: CASSFVGRNYGYTF
CDR3nt: TGTGCCAGCAGTTTCGTTGGGAGGAACTATGGCTACACCTTC

d_gene: TRBD1
abundance: -
j_gene: TRBJ2-5
v_gene: TRBV5-4
CDR3aa: CASSSRTGEETQYF
CDR3nt: TGTGCCAGCAGCTCCCGGACAGGGGAAGAGACCCAGTACTTC

d_gene: TRBD1
abundance: large
j_gene: TRBJ1-5
v_gene: TRBV27
CDR3aa: CASRLSRGQGQPQHF
CDR3nt: TGTGCCAGCAGGCTATCAAGGGGGCAGGGTCAGCCCCAGCATTTT

d_gene: -
abundance: -
j_gene: TRBJ1-2
v_gene: TRBV11-1
CDR3aa: CASSLYQNENYGYTF
CDR3nt: TGTGCCAGCAGCTTGTACCAGAATGAAAACTATGGCTACACCTTC

d_gene: -
abundance: -
j_gene: TRBJ1-5
v_gene: TRBV10-3
CDR3aa: CAISESGRYSNQPQHF
CDR3nt: TGTGCCATCAGTGAGTCGGGACGGTATAGCAATCAGCCCCAGCATTTT

d_gene: -
abundance: -
j_gene: TRBJ2-7
v_gene: TRBV28
CDR3aa: CASSDSGTPYEQYF
CDR3nt: TGTGCCAGCAGTGATTCTGGGACCCCCTACGAGCAGTACTTC

d_gene: -
abundance: -
j_gene: TRBJ2-5
v_gene: TRBV30
CDR3aa: CAWSVRGLSGAQYF
CDR3nt: TGTGCCTGGAGTGTACGGGGGTTGTCCGGGGCCCAGTACTTC

d_gene: -
abundance: -
j_gene: TRBJ2-5
v_gene: TRBV5-1
CDR3aa: CASSPPVQVETQYF
CDR3nt: TGCGCCAGCAGCCCCCCCGTCCAAGTCGAGACCCAGTACTTC

d_gene: -
abundance: -
j_gene: TRBJ2-7
v_gene: TRBV19
CDR3aa: CASSMGLQGYEQYF
CDR3nt: TGTGCCAGTAGTATGGGTCTCCAGGGCTACGAGCAGTACTTC

d_gene: -
abundance: -
j_gene: TRBJ2-5
v_gene: TRBV27
CDR3aa: CASSPLLFLARGETQYF
CDR3nt: TGTGCCAGCAGTCCCCTTTTGTTTTTGGCCCGGGGAGAGACCCAGTACTTC

d_gene: -
abundance: -
j_gene: TRBJ2-1
v_gene: TRBV27
CDR3aa: CASSWSGPYNEQFF
CDR3nt: TGTGCCAGCAGTTGGTCGGGACCCTACAATGAGCAGTTCTTC

d_gene: -
abundance: few
j_gene: TRBJ2-4
v_gene: TRBV18
CDR3aa: CASSPPRTVMLAKNIQYF
CDR3nt: TGTGCCAGCTCACCACCGAGGACAGTCATGCTAGCCAAAAACATTCAGTACTTC

d_gene: -
abundance: -
j_gene: TRBJ2-2
v_gene: TRBV12-5
CDR3aa: CASGQGWTGELFF
CDR3nt: TGTGCTAGTGGACAGGGTTGGACCGGGGAGCTGTTTTTT

d_gene: -
abundance: -
j_gene: TRBJ1-1
v_gene: TRBV6-6
CDR3aa: CASSHRENTEAFF
CDR3nt: TGTGCCAGCAGCCACAGGGAGAACACTGAAGCTTTCTTT

d_gene: -
abundance: -
j_gene: TRBJ1-2
v_gene: TRBV28
CDR3aa: CASSLGSGGYTF
CDR3nt: TGTGCCAGCAGTTTAGGGTCCGGCGGCTACACCTTC

d_gene: TRBD1
abundance: few
j_gene: TRBJ1-5
v_gene: TRBV10-2
CDR3aa: CASSESDRSNQPQHF
CDR3nt: TGCGCCAGCAGTGAGTCGGACAGGAGCAATCAGCCCCAGCATTTT

d_gene: -
abundance: -
j_gene: TRBJ1-1
v_gene: TRBV6-6
CDR3aa: CASSQTEAEAFF
CDR3nt: TGTGCCAGCAGTCAAACGGAGGCTGAAGCTTTCTTT

d_gene: TRBD2
abundance: -
j_gene: TRBJ2-2
v_gene: TRBV7-6
CDR3aa: CASSVGLANTGELFF
CDR3nt: TGTGCCAGCAGCGTGGGACTAGCTAACACCGGGGAGCTGTTTTTT

d_gene: -
abundance: -
j_gene: TRBJ2-3
v_gene: TRBV14
CDR3aa: CASSQIQGPWGPDTQYF
CDR3nt: TGTGCCAGCAGCCAAATCCAAGGACCCTGGGGCCCAGATACGCAGTATTTT

d_gene: -
abundance: -
j_gene: TRBJ2-5
v_gene: TRBV2
CDR3aa: CASSRSLSQETQYF
CDR3nt: TGTGCCAGCAGCCGATCGCTTAGCCAAGAGACCCAGTACTTC

d_gene: -
abundance: -
j_gene: TRBJ2-3
v_gene: TRBV19
CDR3aa: CASSLERGDTQYF
CDR3nt: TGTGCCAGTAGTCTCGAACGGGGGGATACGCAGTATTTT